This T cell receptor beta chain was identified in a study of vaccination and CD4 T cells after COVID-19. Study overall: Six men and four women formed the convalescents, two being Hispanic.

This CDR3 has 14 residues. V shed 6 bases, J shed 4 bases, and the junction held 4 bases outside the gene matches. From germline, CDR1 is MDHEN and CDR2 SYDVKM. The Oncomine TCR Beta short-read assay sequenced DNA from cultured CD4+ T cells. In TCRdb, the PCR reads were re-called with MiXCR into one record per CDR3 protein. The data hold 8,500 to 9,500 distinct CDR3 sequences, with 65% to 80% observed a single time. Specified treatment: roughly 11-day PBMC culture with coronavirus spike peptide pools or control peptides (ViraFEST assay). ViraFEST stimulated the growth of antigen-specific T cells using peptide pools and subsequently profiled their TCRs by sequencing. In regard to this clonotype: No antigen is known for it.

Study outcomes and limitations: The median proportion of reactive clones detected only post-vaccination in convalescent patients was approximately 90%. SARS-CoV-2-reactive clonotypes rose nonsignificantly, with the median going from about 20 to 38.

The specimen sequenced was CD4+ T cells from blood, cultured in vitro. The receptor's source is a human donor who had recovered from COVID-19. The V gene is TRBV28, the J gene TRBJ1-5; 9 nucleotides agree with TRBD1. CDR3 nucleotide sequence: TGTGCCAGCAGATCCGGGACAGGGAATCAGCCCCAGCATTTT. Its translation: CASRSGTGNQPQHF.